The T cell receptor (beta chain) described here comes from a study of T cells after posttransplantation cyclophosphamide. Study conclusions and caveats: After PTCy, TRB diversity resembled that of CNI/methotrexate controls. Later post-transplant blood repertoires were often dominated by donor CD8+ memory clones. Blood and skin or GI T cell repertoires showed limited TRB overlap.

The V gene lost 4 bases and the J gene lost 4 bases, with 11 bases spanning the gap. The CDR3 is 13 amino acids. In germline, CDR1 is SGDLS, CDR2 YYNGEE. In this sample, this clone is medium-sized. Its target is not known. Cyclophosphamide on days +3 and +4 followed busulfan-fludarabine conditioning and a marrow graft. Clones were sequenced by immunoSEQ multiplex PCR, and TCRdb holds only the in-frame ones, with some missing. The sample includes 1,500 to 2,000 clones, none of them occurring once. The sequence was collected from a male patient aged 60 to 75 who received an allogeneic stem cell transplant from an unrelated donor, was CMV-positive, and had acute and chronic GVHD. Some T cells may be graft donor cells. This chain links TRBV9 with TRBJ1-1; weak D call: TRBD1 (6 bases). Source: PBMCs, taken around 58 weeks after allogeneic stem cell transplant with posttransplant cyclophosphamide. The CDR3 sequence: CASSPRGGTEAFF. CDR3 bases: TGTGCCAGCAGCCCGAGGGGGGGCACTGAAGCTTTCTTT.